Listed below are T cell receptor beta chains from one sample, sequenced in a study of low-dose radiotherapy and immunotherapy resistance in tumors. TCRdb ran MiXCR on the reads and lists one entry per CDR3 protein. The table shows under 60,000 distinct CDR3 sequences, with approximately 31% occurring only once. Sequencing was performed on PBMCs, taken after low-dose radiotherapy plus immunotherapy. These receptors all come from a male donor with rectosigmoid adenocarcinoma. The CDR3 runs from the conserved cysteine through the conserved F or W. A D gene is named only where the DNA matches it firmly. The listing skips clone size in some rows; elsewhere it reads once, few, many or a size class.

TRBJ2-1	TRBV7-9	TRBD2	.	TGTGCCAGCAGCCCACCGGGGACTAGCGGGGGCAGCTCCTACAATGAGCAGTTCTTC	CASSPPGTSGGSSYNEQFF
TRBJ2-2	TRBV23-1	.	many	TGCGCCAGCAGGGACCCGGAGCTGTTTTTT	CASRDPELFF
TRBJ2-1	TRBV20-1	TRBD2	.	TGCAGTGCTAGAGATCCGGGCGGGAGGGGTAATGAGCAGTTCTTC	CSARDPGGRGNEQFF
TRBJ2-3	TRBV7-2	TRBD2	many	TGTGCCAGCAAGGGCGGGGGGGCCGGTGCAGATACGCAGTATTTT	CASKGGGAGADTQYF
TRBJ2-3	TRBV11-2	.	many	TGTGCCAGCAGCTTAGCATCGGGATTGTCAGATACGCAGTATTTT	CASSLASGLSDTQYF
TRBJ2-3	TRBV7-8	TRBD2	few	TGTGCCAGCAGCTCCCAGCGGGGGCTAGCGGGGACCACTAGCACAGATACGCAGTATTTT	CASSSQRGLAGTTSTDTQYF
TRBJ1-4	TRBV6-8	.	.	TGTGCCAGCAGAAGGACGGTGAGGTCTGAAAAACTGTTTTTT	CASRRTVRSEKLFF
TRBJ1-5	TRBV19	.	few	TGTGCCAGTAGTTCACGGGAGCTACAAGCAGGGGTCAATCAGCCCCAGCATTTT	CASSSRELQAGVNQPQHF
TRBJ2-3	TRBV4-1	.	many	TGCGCCAGCAGCCAAGATCGGGCTAGCGCCACAGATACGCAGTATTTT	CASSQDRASATDTQYF
TRBJ2-1	TRBV9	TRBD2	many	TGTGCCAGCAGCGCTCCTAGCGGGGGGGAAAATGAGCAGTTCTTC	CASSAPSGGENEQFF
TRBJ1-1	TRBV5-1	TRBD1	few	TGCGCCAGCAGCGCCGGGACAGGGGTGAACACTGAAGCTTTCTTT	CASSAGTGVNTEAFF
TRBJ2-2	TRBV19	TRBD2	many	TGTGCCAGTAGTATAGAAAGCGGGAGGGCCTACACCGGGGAGCTGTTTTTT	CASSIESGRAYTGELFF
TRBJ1-1	TRBV6-2/TRBV6-3	.	many	TGTGCCAGCATTTTAACGGGGAGGCGTAGCACTGAAGCTTTCTTT	CASILTGRRSTEAFF
TRBJ2-7	TRBV28	.	many	TGTGCCAGCAGTTTACCATTGGAAAACGAGCAGTACTTC	CASSLPLENEQYF
TRBJ2-7	TRBV7-9	TRBD1	many	TGTGCCAGCAGCTCTCGACAGGGGGCTTCCTACGAGCAGTACTTC	CASSSRQGASYEQYF
TRBJ2-3	TRBV12-3/TRBV12-4	.	many	TGTGCCAGCAGTTTAGGCGAGGGCGGCACAGATACGCAGTATTTT	CASSLGEGGTDTQYF
TRBJ1-2	TRBV27	TRBD1	.	TGTGCCAGCAGCTACTACCAGGGGGCGCGTGGCTACACCTTC	CASSYYQGARGYTF
TRBJ2-5	TRBV5-1	TRBD2	many	TGCGCCAGCAGCTTCAGCGGGGGGGAAGAGACCCAGTACTTC	CASSFSGGEETQYF
TRBJ2-7	TRBV12-3/TRBV12-4	.	many	TGTGCCAGCAGTGAGGGTGGGTGGACGAACTACGAGCAGTACTTC	CASSEGGWTNYEQYF
TRBJ1-1	TRBV2	.	many	TGTGCCAGCAGGGGTGGGCCTCGAAATACTGAAGCTTTCTTT	CASRGGPRNTEAFF
TRBJ2-7	TRBV18	.	medium-sized	TGTGCCAGTACCGGGCGAGTTGTTGACGAGCAGTACTTC	CASTGRVVDEQYF
TRBJ2-5	TRBV25-1	.	many	TGTGCCAGCAGTGAGGCCGACGGTAAAGTACAAGAGACCCAGTACTTC	CASSEADGKVQETQYF
TRBJ1-1	TRBV12-3/TRBV12-4	.	many	TGTGCCAGCAGTTTGATGATGAACACTGAAGCTTTCTTT	CASSLMMNTEAFF
TRBJ2-5	TRBV6-2/TRBV6-3	.	medium-sized	TGTGCCAGCAGTTACCGGATGACAGAGACCCAGTACTTC	CASSYRMTETQYF
TRBJ2-3	TRBV11-2	TRBD2	many	TGTGCCAGCAGTGTCGGGGGGGCCGCGGATACGCAGTATTTT	CASSVGGAADTQYF
TRBJ1-5	TRBV7-9	.	many	TGTGCCAGCAGTGGGTATAGCAATCAGCCCCAGCATTTT	CASSGYSNQPQHF
TRBJ2-7	TRBV7-9	.	.	TGTGCCAGCAGCTTAATGGAACAGGGAGCCTACGAGCAGTACTTC	CASSLMEQGAYEQYF
TRBJ2-1	TRBV6-1	TRBD2	.	TGTGCCAGCAGGGCGAAAGGTCAGGGGGCTAGCGGGAGCAGGAACAATGAGCAGTTCTTC	CASRAKGQGASGSRNNEQFF
TRBJ1-2	TRBV10-3	TRBD1	.	TGTGCCACTGCCCCGGGACAGGGGTACTATGGCTACACCTTC	CATAPGQGYYGYTF
TRBJ1-4	TRBV11-2	.	.	.	CASSSRTASNEKLFFF
TRBJ1-2	TRBV7-3	.	.	TGTGCCAGCAGCTTAACTCCTGGGAACGGCTACACCTTC	CASSLTPGNGYTF
TRBJ2-1	TRBV2	TRBD2	.	TGTGCCAGCAGCCAGCCGGGACTAGCGGTCTACAATGAGCAGTTCTTC	CASSQPGLAVYNEQFF
TRBJ2-3	TRBV28	.	few	TGTGCCAGCAGCCAATTAACTAGCACAGATACGCAGTATTTT	CASSQLTSTDTQYF
TRBJ1-1	TRBV29-1	.	.	TGCAGCGTTGAAGATCGGGTCGGGACTGAAGCTTTCTTT	CSVEDRVGTEAFF
TRBJ1-2	TRBV7-9	TRBD1	few	TGTGCCAGCAGCACCGGGACAGGAATTTATGGCTACACCTTC	CASSTGTGIYGYTF
TRBJ2-5	TRBV7-2	TRBD2	many	TGTGCCAGCAGCCTACTAGCGGGGGCCCAAGAGACCCAGTACTTC	CASSLLAGAQETQYF
TRBJ1-5	TRBV12-3/TRBV12-4	.	many	TGTGCCAGCAGCCAGGAACAGACCGGACAGCCCCAGCATTTT	CASSQEQTGQPQHF
TRBJ2-7	TRBV7-2	.	few	TGTGCCAGCAGCTTCACGGGGCCGAGCTCCTACGAGCAGTACTTC	CASSFTGPSSYEQYF
TRBJ2-7	TRBV18	.	many	TGTGCCAGCTCACCAACACAGGACTCCTACGAGCAGTACTTC	CASSPTQDSYEQYF
TRBJ2-5	TRBV3-1	TRBD1	many	TGTGCCAGCAGCCCAACGTACGGACAGGAAGAGACCCAGTACTTC	CASSPTYGQEETQYF
TRBJ2-3	TRBV6-2/TRBV6-3	TRBD2	many	TGTGCCAGCACCCGCCTAGCGGGGTATTATACGCAGTATTTT	CASTRLAGYYTQYF